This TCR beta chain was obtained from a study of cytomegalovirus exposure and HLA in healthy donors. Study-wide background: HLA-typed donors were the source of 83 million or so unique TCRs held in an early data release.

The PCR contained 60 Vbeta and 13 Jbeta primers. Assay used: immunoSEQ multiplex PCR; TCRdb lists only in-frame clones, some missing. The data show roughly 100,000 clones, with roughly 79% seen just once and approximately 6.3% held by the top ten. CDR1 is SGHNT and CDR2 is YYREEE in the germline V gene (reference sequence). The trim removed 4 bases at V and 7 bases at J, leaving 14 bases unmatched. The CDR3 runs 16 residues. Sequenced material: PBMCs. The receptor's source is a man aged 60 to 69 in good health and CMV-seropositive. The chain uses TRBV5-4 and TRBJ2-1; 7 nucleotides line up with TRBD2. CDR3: CASSPGGGRLGNEQFF. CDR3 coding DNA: TGTGCCAGCAGCCCGGGAGGAGGGAGGTTGGGAAATGAGCAGTTCTTC.